This T cell receptor beta chain was recovered during a study of radiation and T cells in renal cell carcinoma. Measured with immunoSEQ multiplex PCR; TCRdb has only the in-frame clones, and not every one. The top ten clones hold roughly 8% of a sample with approximately 100,000 clones, roughly 90% of them seen once. Indicated time point: baseline pretreatment blood. Treatment specified: 15 Gy SBRT to primary tumor, nephrectomy 4 weeks later. On this clone: Its antigen is still unknown.

Study-level results: In blood, top tumor clones expanded by 2 weeks, shrinking by 4.

Trimming shortened V by 1 base and J by 4 bases, and 13 bases separated the two germline ends. The CDR3 totals 16 residues. From germline, CDR1 is SEHNR and CDR2 FQNEAQ (reference sequence). This TCR derives from a man in his fifties with renal cell carcinoma. The chain uses TRBV7-9 and TRBJ2-2; either TRBD1 or TRBD2 may fit D (5 bases each). Source: blood, taken from a patient whose treatment included radiotherapy and nephrectomy. The CDR3 loop reads CASSLGIGEITGELFF. CDR3 sequence (DNA): TGTGCCAGCAGCTTAGGTATAGGGGAGATCACCGGGGAGCTGTTTTTT.